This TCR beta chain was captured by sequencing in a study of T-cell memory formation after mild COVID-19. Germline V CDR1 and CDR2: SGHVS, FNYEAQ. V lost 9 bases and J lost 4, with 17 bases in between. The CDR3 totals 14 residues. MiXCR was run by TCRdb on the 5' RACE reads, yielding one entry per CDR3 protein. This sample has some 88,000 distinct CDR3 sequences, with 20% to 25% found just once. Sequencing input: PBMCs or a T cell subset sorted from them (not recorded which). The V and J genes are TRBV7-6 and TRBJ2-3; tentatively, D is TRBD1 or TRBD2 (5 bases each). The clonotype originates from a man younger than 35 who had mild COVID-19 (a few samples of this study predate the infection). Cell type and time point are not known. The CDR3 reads CARSLGGGPDTQYF. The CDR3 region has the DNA TGTGCCAGAAGCCTGGGTGGGGGACCAGATACGCAGTATTTT.